The 27 T cell receptor beta chains reported below all come from one sample, sequenced in a study of shared clonotypes between healthy human individuals. Data came from immunoSEQ multiplex PCR; TCRdb stores just in-frame clones and leaves some out. The table includes hundreds of thousands of clones, around 74% detected once. Sequencing was carried out using memory CD4+ T cells sorted from blood. The subset here: CD45RA-negative fraction. Receptor source: a woman between 25 and 40 years old in good health.

For this clone: The same CDR3 arises from other DNA sequences in this sample as well. The CDR3 spells CASSLTDSQETQYF. The CDR3, as DNA: TGTGCCAGCAGTTTGACCGACTCTCAAGAGACCCAGTACTTC. This rearrangement joins TRBV28 to TRBJ2-5; no reliable D call. The CDR3 runs to 14 residues. Trimming took 3 bases from V and 2 from J, leaving 10 bases between them. From germline, CDR1 is MDHEN and CDR2 SYDVKM.

The V and J genes are TRBV28 and TRBJ1-4, with 8 positions matching TRBD1. V lost 5 bases and J lost 8; bases outside the gene matches: 22. CDR3 length: 19 amino acids. Germline CDR1 is MDHEN and CDR2 is SYDVKM. CDR3 protein: CASSLKASFRRTGLEKLFF. In DNA, the CDR3 is TGTGCCAGCAGTCTGAAAGCCTCGTTTCGCCGGACAGGGCTAGAAAAACTGTTTTTT.

The J gene is TRBJ2-7, the V gene TRBV6-5; TRBD1 aligns across 8 bases. The CDR3 length is 15 residues. The V gene end was trimmed by 0 bases and the J gene end by 7 bases; junction bases not matched to a gene: 8. Germline-derived CDR1 and CDR2 are MNHEY and SVGAGI. The CDR3, as DNA: TGTGCCAGCAGTTACTCGAATCAGGGGGCGCGTGAGCAGTACTTC. Protein product: CASSYSNQGAREQYF.

This clone was counted between two and nine times. V usage is TRBV7-6 and J usage is TRBJ2-7; D unclear. CDR3 length equals 14 residues. Germline CDR1 reads SGHVS; CDR2 reads FNYEAQ. Trimming took 7 bases from V and 1 from J, leaving 14 bases between them. In nucleotides, the CDR3 is TGTGCCAGCAACCCGTCGGTTAGTTCCTACGAGCAGTACTTC. It yields the protein CASNPSVSSYEQYF. The variable domain in full, with the rest retrieved from reference TRBV7-6 and TRBJ2-7, is GAGVSQSPRYKVTKRGQDVALRCDPISGHVSLYWYRQALGQGPEFLTYFNYEAQQDKSGLPNDRFSAERPEGSISTLTIQRTEQRDSAMYRCASNPSVSSYEQYFGPGTRLTVT.

V and J are TRBV7-8 and TRBJ2-2; D may be TRBD1 (6 bases). V was pared by 4 bases and J by 2 bases, with 14 bases between. The CDR3 totals 16 residues. Germline V gene lookup returns CDR1 SGHVS and CDR2 FQNEAQ. CDR3 nucleotide sequence: TGTGCCAGCAGCTCGAAGAGGACAGCTAACACCGGGGAGCTGTTTTTT. The encoded protein is CASSSKRTANTGELFF.

The V and J genes are TRBV18 and TRBJ2-6, with D uncertain. Germline V lookup: CDR1 KGHSH, CDR2 LQKENI. Between the trimmed V and J ends, which lost 3 bases and 4 bases, there was a span of 7 bases. The CDR3 has 14 residues. In DNA, the CDR3 is TGTGCCAGCTCACCGGGATGGGGGGCCAACGTCCTGACTTTC. Translating it yields CASSPGWGANVLTF.

The J gene is TRBJ2-2, the V gene TRBV6-5; weak D call: TRBD2 (5 bases). Trimming cost V 10 bases and J 6 bases, with 18 bases left between them. The CDR3 runs 14 residues. Per germline, CDR1 MNHEY and CDR2 SVGAGI. Written as DNA, the CDR3 is TGTGCCAACACCCGGGAAGGAAGCGCCGGGGAGCTGTTTTTT. Amino acids: CANTREGSAGELFF.

For the CDR3, the DNA is TGCGCCAGCGGGGGCCCTGGTTTAAGCGGGGTTCAAGAGACCCAGTACTTC. This translates into CASGGPGLSGVQETQYF. The gene calls are TRBV4-1 and TRBJ2-5, with a weak D call TRBD2 (7 bases). Trimming cost V 8 bases and J 2 bases, with 24 bases left between them. This CDR3 contains 17 residues. The germline V gene encodes CDR1 MGHRA and CDR2 YSYEKL.

This clone appeared once. The gene calls are TRBV2 and TRBJ1-4; TRBD1 aligns across 8 bases. The CDR3 covers 13 residues. The V gene's germline CDR1 is SNHLY and CDR2 FYNNEI. V was clipped by 7 bases and J by 8 bases; unmatched bases: 6. In nucleotides, the CDR3 is TGTGCCAGCACACGACAGGGGACCGAAAAACTGTTTTTT. Translating it yields CASTRQGTEKLFF.

The chain couples TRBV27 to TRBJ2-2; D not certain. V lost 5 bases to trimming and J lost 5 bases, with 6 bases between them. Germline-derived CDR1 and CDR2 are MNHEY and SMNVEV (reference sequence). This CDR3 comprises 12 residues. The CDR3 is CASSAITGELFF. In DNA, the CDR3 is TGTGCCAGCAGTGCCATAACCGGGGAGCTGTTTTTT.

This clone showed up just once. V is TRBV28 and J is TRBJ1-1; D might be TRBD1 (5 bases). V was cut by 2 bases and J by 11 bases, with 9 bases left in between. The germline V gene encodes CDR1 MDHEN and CDR2 SYDVKM. The CDR3 spans 11 residues. CDR3 sequence: CASSLQGSAFF. Here the CDR3 DNA reads TGTGCCAGCAGTTTACAGGGCAGCGCTTTCTTT.

This rearrangement joins TRBV7-3 to TRBJ2-7; D ambiguous. The CDR3 has 12 amino acids. Germline V gene sequence: CDR1 SGHTA, CDR2 FQGTGA. The V end lost 5 bases, the J end lost 0 bases, and 5 bases lay between the germline ends. CDR3 bases: TGTGCCAGCAGCCCCCTCTCCTACGAGCAGTACTTC. Its translation is CASSPLSYEQYF.

V usage is TRBV7-8 and J usage is TRBJ2-7, with 7 bases matching TRBD2. Germline V gene lookup returns CDR1 SGHVS and CDR2 FQNEAQ. This CDR3 is 14 amino acids long. The ends lost 6 bases at V and 1 base at J; junction bases unmatched: 6. The DNA of the CDR3 is TGTGCCAGCAGTGGGGGGGGAGATTCCTACGAGCAGTACTTC. Translation gives CASSGGGDSYEQYF.

This chain joins TRBV27 and TRBJ1-2, with D possibly being TRBD1 (5 bases). The CDR3 totals 12 residues. Between the trimmed V and J ends, which lost 5 bases and 5 bases, there was a span of 9 bases. Per germline, CDR1 MNHEY and CDR2 SMNVEV (reference sequence). The CDR3 is CASSPEGYGYTF. CDR3 DNA: TGTGCCAGCAGTCCCGAGGGGTATGGCTACACCTTC.

V usage is TRBV7-9 and J usage is TRBJ1-1, with D possibly being TRBD1 (6 bases). Germline-derived CDR1 and CDR2 are SEHNR and FQNEAQ (reference sequence). With 1 base removed from V and 7 bases from J, the gap between germline ends came to 7 bases. This CDR3 region has 12 residues. The chain's CDR3 is CASSLEGGEAFF. CDR3 coding DNA: TGTGCCAGCAGCTTAGAGGGGGGTGAAGCTTTCTTT.

The genes are TRBV11-2 and TRBJ2-1; 12 nucleotides line up with TRBD2. Germline lookup yields CDR1 SGHAT and CDR2 FQNNGV. The CDR3 has 16 residues. Trimming took 5 bases from V and 4 from J; bases not matched to a gene: 6. CDR3 residues: CASSASLAGGYNEQFF. The CDR3 DNA is TGTGCCAGCAGCGCCTCGCTAGCGGGAGGGTACAATGAGCAGTTCTTC.

The CDR3: CASSSGNTDTQYF. The CDR3 DNA sequence: TGTGCCAGCAGCTCCGGGAACACAGATACGCAGTATTTT. The chain uses TRBV7-7 and TRBJ2-3; maybe TRBD2 (5 bases). Germline assignment: CDR1 SSHAT and CDR2 FNYEAQ (reference sequence). The V gene lost 4 bases and the J gene lost 2 bases, with 7 bases spanning the gap. This CDR3 contains 13 residues.

V and J are TRBV7-8 and TRBJ2-3; no firm D call. This CDR3 is built from 15 residues. The germline V and J ends were trimmed by 5 bases and 7 bases, with 19 bases remaining between them. Germline V gene lookup returns CDR1 SGHVS and CDR2 FQNEAQ. The chain's CDR3 is CASSPFHGVLNTQYF. The CDR3 nucleotides read TGTGCCAGCAGCCCCTTCCACGGAGTGCTGAATACGCAGTATTTT.

The gene calls are TRBV6-1 and TRBJ1-5; maybe TRBD1 (6 bases). The germline V gene encodes CDR1 MNHNS and CDR2 SASEGT. V dropped 2 bases and J dropped 0 bases, with 14 bases sitting between them. This CDR3 comprises 17 residues. CDR3 protein: CASSEKGGGHSNQPQHF. In DNA, the CDR3 is TGTGCCAGCAGTGAAAAGGGGGGAGGTCATAGCAATCAGCCCCAGCATTTT.

V is TRBV27 and J is TRBJ2-1; 10 bases are a match to TRBD1. CDR1 is MNHEY and CDR2 is SMNVEV in the germline V gene (reference sequence). J was trimmed by 7 bases and V by 4 bases; bases with no gene match: 13. This CDR3 is 17 amino acids long. CDR3 amino acids: CASSYSARDRGWNEQFF. For the CDR3, the DNA is TGTGCCAGCAGTTACAGTGCACGGGACAGGGGATGGAATGAGCAGTTCTTC.

The rearrangement joins TRBV2 to TRBJ2-1; the D gene is possibly TRBD2 (6 bases). Trimming removed 3 bases at V and 8 bases at J, with 14 bases between. CDR3 length equals 14 residues. Germline assignment: CDR1 SNHLY and CDR2 FYNNEI. CDR3 loop: CASSESREWDEQFF. DNA for the CDR3: TGTGCCAGCAGTGAGAGTCGGGAGTGGGATGAGCAGTTCTTC.

The chain recombines TRBV18 with TRBJ1-2, with D uncertain. The germline CDR1 and CDR2 sequences are KGHSH and LQKENI. The CDR3 spans 15 residues. V was shortened by 2 bases and J by 6 bases, with 16 bases between the two germline ends. The CDR3 DNA sequence: TGTGCCAGCTCACCAACCATTGCCCAGTTGGATGGCTACACCTTC. Its protein product is CASSPTIAQLDGYTF. Variable domain in full (rest from reference TRBV18 and TRBJ1-2): NAGVMQNPRHLVRRRGQEARLRCSPMKGHSHVYWYRQLPEEGLKFMVYLQKENIIDESGMPKERFSAEFPKEGPSILRIQQVVRGDSAAYFCASSPTIAQLDGYTFGSGTRLTVV.

The J gene is TRBJ1-1, the V gene TRBV2; 9 bases align to TRBD1. Germline V gene data show CDR1 as SNHLY and CDR2 as FYNNEI. The trim removed 7 bases at V and 5 bases at J, leaving 5 bases unmatched. The CDR3 covers 13 residues. DNA for the CDR3: TGTGCCAGCAAGACAGGGGGGAGGACTGAAGCTTTCTTT. Translating it yields CASKTGGRTEAFF.

The gene calls are TRBV9 and TRBJ2-7; D might be TRBD2 (5 bases). CDR3 size: 13 residues. The V gene's germline CDR1 is SGDLS and CDR2 YYNGEE. V lost 0 bases to trimming and J lost 6 bases, with 10 bases between them. The CDR3 nucleotides are TGTGCCAGCAGCGTAGCGAGCGGCGGCGAGCAGTACTTC. Its translation is CASSVASGGEQYF.

The chain is built from TRBV5-8 and TRBJ2-7; 10 bases agree with TRBD2. Per germline, CDR1 SGHTS and CDR2 YDEGEE. CDR3 size: 14 residues. Germline trimming cut 4 bases from V and 3 bases from J; bases unmatched to any gene: 4. CDR3 sequence (DNA): TGTGCCAGCAGCCTAGAGCGGGGGGGCTACGAGCAGTACTTC. It codes for CASSLERGGYEQYF.

This sequence joins TRBV7-2 and TRBJ1-4; no firm D call. V was cut by 4 bases and J by 0 bases, with 18 bases left in between. This CDR3 contains 18 residues. The germline gives CDR1 SGHTA, CDR2 FQGNSA. The chain's CDR3 is CASSSQTPRLATNEKLFF. CDR3 nucleotide sequence: TGTGCCAGCAGCTCCCAGACACCCAGGCTTGCAACTAATGAAAAACTGTTTTTT.

This CDR3 is CASSLRGGNEAGELFF. The CDR3 nucleotides read TGTGCCAGCAGCTTACGGGGCGGGAATGAGGCCGGGGAGCTGTTTTTT. V usage is TRBV7-3 and J usage is TRBJ2-2; tentative D call: TRBD2 (6 bases). Germline loops: CDR1 SGHTA, CDR2 FQGTGA. Trimming cost V 2 bases and J 6 bases, with 16 bases left between them. This CDR3 region has 16 residues. The full variable domain, in which reference TRBV7-3 and TRBJ2-2 provide the parts outside the CDR3, is GAGVSQTPSNKVTEKGKYVELRCDPISGHTALYWYRQSLGQGPEFLIYFQGTGAADDSGLPNDRFFAVRPEGSVSTLKIQRTERGDSAVYLCASSLRGGNEAGELFFGEGSRLTVL.